This T cell receptor beta chain was recorded in a study of control samples from healthy donors and cancer patients. The method was immunoSEQ multiplex PCR; TCRdb's version includes in-frame clones alone and lacks a portion of them. The clone table shows fewer than 250,000 clones, with the ten largest holding 2.2%. Between the trimmed V and J ends, which lost 8 bases and 0 bases, there was a span of 9 bases. The CDR3 contains 13 residues. Germline V gene lookup returns CDR1 SGDLS and CDR2 YYNGEE. The TCR was taken from a young woman in good health. Sequencing was done on a sample of blood. The gene calls are TRBV9 and TRBJ1-3; D call uncertain. The CDR3 loop reads CASRKSSGNTIYF. In DNA, the CDR3 is TGTGCCAGTCGGAAGAGCTCTGGAAACACCATATATTTT.